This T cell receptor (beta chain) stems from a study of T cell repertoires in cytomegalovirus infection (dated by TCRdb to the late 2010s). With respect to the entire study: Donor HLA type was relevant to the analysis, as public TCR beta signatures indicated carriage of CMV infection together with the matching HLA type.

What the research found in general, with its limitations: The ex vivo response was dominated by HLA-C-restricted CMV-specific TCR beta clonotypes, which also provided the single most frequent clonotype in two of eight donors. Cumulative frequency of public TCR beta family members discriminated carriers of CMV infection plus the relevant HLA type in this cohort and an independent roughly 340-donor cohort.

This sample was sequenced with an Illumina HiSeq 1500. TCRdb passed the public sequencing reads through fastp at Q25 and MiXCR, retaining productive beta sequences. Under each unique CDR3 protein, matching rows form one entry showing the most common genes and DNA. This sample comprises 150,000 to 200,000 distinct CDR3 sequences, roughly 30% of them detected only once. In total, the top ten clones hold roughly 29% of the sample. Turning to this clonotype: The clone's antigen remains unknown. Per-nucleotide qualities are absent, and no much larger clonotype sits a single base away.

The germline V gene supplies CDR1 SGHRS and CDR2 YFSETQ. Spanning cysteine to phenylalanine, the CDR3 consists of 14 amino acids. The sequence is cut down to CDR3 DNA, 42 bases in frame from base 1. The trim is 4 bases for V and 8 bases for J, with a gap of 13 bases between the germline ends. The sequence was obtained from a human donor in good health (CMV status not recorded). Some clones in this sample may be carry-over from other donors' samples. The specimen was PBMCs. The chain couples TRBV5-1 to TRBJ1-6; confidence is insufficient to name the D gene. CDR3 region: CASSTEQPDSPLHF. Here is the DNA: TGCGCCAGCAGCACAGAGCAGCCCGATTCACCCCTCCACTTT.